This T cell receptor (beta chain) is drawn from a study of T cells expressing NK-cell markers. Study-level background: Sorted T-cell subsets CD3+CD56+NKG2C+, CD3+CD56+NKG2C- and CD3+CD56-NKG2C+ were TCR beta-sequenced.

Following a re-call of the 5' RACE reads, TCRdb has one entry per CDR3 protein and lacks DNA. In all, the sample yields some 150,000 distinct CDR3 sequences. For this clonotype: The antigen is not known.

Whole-study results and caveats: Dominant NKG2C+ clonotype frequencies of roughly 1.0-8% of CD8+ T cells were measured in over five donors. Questions lingered over whether expanded NKG2C+ T cell clones were HCMV-specific.

The sequence derives from a young man in good health. The source material was blood T cells: a sorted CD56 or NKG2C T cell subset, CD4+ or CD8+ T cells, or bulk PBMC T cells (not recorded which).

CDR3: CASSWGGGDYGNEQFF. The chain employs TRBV27 and TRBJ2-1; there is no DNA to check the TCRdb D call of TRBD1. The CDR3 contains 16 residues. The V gene's germline CDR1 is MNHEY and CDR2 SMNVEV (reference sequence).